The sample holds a few counts of the clone carrying this T cell receptor (beta chain). The germline V and J ends were trimmed by 6 bases and 6 bases, with 9 bases remaining between them. Germline lookup yields CDR1 LNHDA and CDR2 SQIVND (reference sequence). This CDR3 region has 13 residues. This specimen comes from a study of beta chain features in type 1 diabetes. Reverse transcribing all isolated RNA meant expressed TCRB transcripts were sequenced. Produced via immunoSEQ multiplex PCR; TCRdb's table is partial and in-frame only. The repertoire holds 200,000 to 250,000 clones, over 65% seen once, with almost 0.055% in the top ten.

Material: naive CD4+ T cells from blood. The V call is TRBV19, the J call TRBJ1-6; no firm D call. The sequence came from a man aged 30 to 45 in good health. CDR3 DNA: TGTGCCAGTAGGAGGGCTGGTAATTCACCCCTCCACTTT. The encoded protein is CASRRAGNSPLHF.